Detailed here is one TCR beta chain. This clonotype has a count of ten or more. This clone's antigen is unknown. No per-base quality is available; no much larger clone lies one base away. The entry originates in a study of CD8+CD57+ T cells in acquired aplastic anemia (dated by TCRdb to about 2018). At the level of the whole study: A mean of about 3.2 ug of DNA, ranging from roughly 0.17 to 30 ug, was extracted from sorted CD4+ and CD8+ cells. An average of approximately 10 million reads for CD4+ cells and 11 million to 13 million reads for CD8+ cells was obtained from healthy donor samples. The paper's findings and limits, for the study overall: Although roughly 29 CD8+ CDR3 sequences were shared by patients and controls, these sequences appeared highly expressed in patients and within the immunodominant clones of patients. CD8+ Simpson's diversity did not differ significantly between patients and healthy controls (P=0.060).

According to the germline V gene (reference sequence), CDR1 reads PRHDT and CDR2 reads FYEKMQ. The CDR3, from cysteine to phenylalanine, totals 16 residues. Solely the CDR3 DNA is kept, with 48 bases framed from the first base. After removal of 6 bases from V and 5 bases from J, the junction retains 13 bases not matched to a gene. Profiling of TCR beta VDJ combinations and CDR3 sequences used genomic DNA as the template. An Illumina HiSeq 2000 was used for TCR repertoire sequencing. Under the source paper's analysis protocol: TRBV/TRBJ rearrangement plots, CDR3 size and DJ length profiles, and Simpson's diversity index were used to evaluate the repertoires. The most abundant DNA sequence in the deep sequencing data was taken as the immunodominant clone. CDR3 amino acid sequences were checked for sharing between subjects and were compared against published repertoires and the VDJdb database. TCRdb reanalyzed the raw reads on its own, using fastp at Q25 for trimming and MiXCR for clone calling, and kept in-frame beta chains. Every entry covers one CDR3 protein and lists the most common genes and DNA from its rows. The V and J calls were determined by TCRdb, not by the authors. For this sample the table gives approximately 380,000 distinct CDR3 sequences, of which around 72% were detected only once. In total, the top ten clones hold approximately 3.9% of the sample.

In this study, sorted CD4+ and CD8+ T cells from the blood of healthy subjects and of severe aplastic anemia patients had their TCR repertoires deep-sequenced. Ficoll-Paque density gradient centrifugation was used to isolate peripheral blood mononuclear cells. Before DNA was extracted, CD4+ and CD8+ T cells were sorted using either FACS or magnetic beads. The sequenced material came from sorted CD4+, CD8+, or CD8+CD57+ T cells (not recorded which) from PBMCs. This TCR derives from a human donor in good health, serving as a control. The receptor chain draws on TRBV13 and TRBJ2-3, and 8 junctional nucleotides match TRBD1. The sequence in DNA is TGTGCCAGCAGACCAACCGGGACAGGAGGGCAAGATACGCAGTATTTT. Its product reads: CASRPTGTGGQDTQYF.